Listed here are 25 T cell receptor beta chains from one sample, sequenced in a study of T cell responses to AZD1222 COVID-19 vaccine. Only in-frame clones appear in the TCRdb table, and some are missing; sequencing was by immunoSEQ multiplex PCR. The sample has roughly 120,000 clones; just over 85% are singletons. Specimen: peripheral blood, collected on day 0 of MenACWY control vaccination. These receptors all stem from an adult in good health.

V usage is TRBV7-9 and J usage is TRBJ2-3, with 8 bases matching TRBD2. Looked up from germline, CDR1 is SEHNR and CDR2 is FQNEAQ (reference sequence). The trim removed 5 bases at V and 0 bases at J, leaving 7 bases unmatched. The CDR3 runs to 16 residues. The CDR3 reads CASSTQLAASTDTQYF. CDR3 DNA: TGTGCCAGCAGCACACAACTAGCGGCAAGCACAGATACGCAGTATTTT.

This chain connects TRBV19 to TRBJ2-7; the match to TRBD1 covers 7 bases. The trim removed 5 bases at V and 6 bases at J, leaving 4 bases unmatched. The CDR3 is made up of 12 amino acids. Germline-derived CDR1 and CDR2 are LNHDA and SQIVND (reference sequence). CDR3 residues: CASSLHRGEQYF. The CDR3 nucleotides read TGTGCCAGTAGTCTTCACAGGGGCGAGCAGTACTTC.

V usage is TRBV28 and J usage is TRBJ2-7, with 9 bases matching TRBD2. Looked up from germline, CDR1 is MDHEN and CDR2 is SYDVKM. The V segment lost 10 bases and the J segment 3 bases; nucleotides outside the gene matches: 10. The CDR3 loop spans 14 amino acids. The CDR3 region is CAIETSGDIYEQYF. The DNA for the CDR3 is TGTGCCATCGAGACTAGCGGAGATATCTACGAGCAGTACTTC.

V is TRBV5-6 and J is TRBJ2-1; 10 bases fit TRBD1. CDR1 and CDR2 from the germline V gene are SGHDT and YYEEEE. V gave up 1 base and J gave up 4 bases; unmatched junction bases: 5. This CDR3 region has 16 residues. DNA for the CDR3: TGTGCCAGCAGCTTGATCCCGGGACAGGGGTACAATGAGCAGTTCTTC. This encodes CASSLIPGQGYNEQFF.

This clone was seen only once. The chain combines TRBV28 with TRBJ1-1, with a tentative D call TRBD1 (5 bases). The CDR3 is 16 amino acids. Trimming stripped 7 bases from V and 1 base from J, with 19 bases between. Germline assignment: CDR1 MDHEN and CDR2 SYDVKM. The CDR3 DNA is TGTGCCAGCATCAAAACCTGGGGCAGGACGAACACTGAAGCTTTCTTT. This sequence encodes CASIKTWGRTNTEAFF.

The chain links TRBV7-9 to TRBJ2-7, with TRBD2 matching over 10 bases. V shed 3 bases and J 2 bases; nucleotides not matched to a gene: 4. Germline V gene sequence: CDR1 SEHNR, CDR2 FQNEAQ (reference sequence). The CDR3 loop spans 15 amino acids. The CDR3, as DNA: TGTGCCAGCAGCTTTTGGACTAGCGGTGCCTACGAGCAGTACTTC. Translation: CASSFWTSGAYEQYF.

The V and J genes are TRBV4-1 and TRBJ2-2; D unclear. Trimming pared 2 bases from V and 1 base from J, leaving 17 bases between. The length of the CDR3 is 18 residues. Germline assignment: CDR1 MGHRA and CDR2 YSYEKL. CDR3 in DNA: TGCGCCAGCAGCCAATACCCGCAACCTCACCTGAACACCGGGGAGCTGTTTTTT. Translated, it gives CASSQYPQPHLNTGELFF.

The chain's CDR3 is CAWIGPAQEQYF. In DNA form, the CDR3 reads TGTGCCTGGATTGGGCCGGCTCAGGAGCAGTACTTC. The rearrangement uses TRBV30 and TRBJ2-7; D is undetermined. V was clipped by 4 bases and J by 7 bases, with 14 bases between them. The CDR3 consists of 12 residues. CDR1 is GTSNPN, CDR2 SVGIG, per germline (reference sequence).

For the CDR3, the DNA is TGTGCCAGCAGTCGACAGGGTGGTGGCTACACCTTC. This encodes CASSRQGGGYTF. The rearrangement links TRBV27 to TRBJ1-2, with 7 positions matching TRBD1. The J segment lost 7 bases and the V segment lost 5 bases, leaving 4 bases of the junction unmatched. The CDR3 has 12 residues. Germline-derived CDR1 and CDR2 are MNHEY and SMNVEV (reference sequence).

This chain joins TRBV7-9 and TRBJ2-3, with D unresolved. V lost 5 bases and J 3 bases, leaving 15 bases between the germline ends. Germline V CDR1 and CDR2: SEHNR, FQNEAQ (reference sequence). CDR3 size: 15 residues. The CDR3 region is CASSPRLGITDTQYF. For the CDR3, the DNA is TGTGCCAGCAGCCCCCGGCTGGGGATAACAGATACGCAGTATTTT.

V and J are TRBV7-8 and TRBJ2-3; no definite D call. The CDR3 has 13 amino acids. The germline V gene has CDR1 SGHVS and CDR2 FQNEAQ. Deletions cut 5 bases from V and 4 bases from J, with 10 bases between. CDR3: CASSASEADTQYF. Here the CDR3 DNA reads TGTGCCAGCAGCGCCAGCGAGGCAGATACGCAGTATTTT.

This clone was counted between two and nine times. V usage is TRBV5-6 and J usage is TRBJ1-2; D possibly corresponds to TRBD1 (6 bases). The CDR3 length is 14 residues. Germline CDR1 reads SGHDT; CDR2 reads YYEEEE. V shed 2 bases and J shed 3 bases, with 11 bases lying between them. The CDR3 spells CASSFEQGDYGYTF. CDR3 nucleotide sequence: TGTGCCAGCAGCTTCGAACAGGGAGACTATGGCTACACCTTC.

The CDR3 is CSVPPRQGHGYTF. In nucleotides, the CDR3 is TGCAGCGTTCCTCCTCGACAGGGTCATGGCTACACCTTC. V gene TRBV29-1 combines with J gene TRBJ1-2; 7 nucleotides agree with TRBD1. The V gene's germline CDR1 is SQVTM and CDR2 ANQGSEA. V lost 5 bases to trimming and J lost 6 bases; unmatched junction nucleotides: 9. The CDR3 loop spans 13 amino acids.

The chain links TRBV5-6 to TRBJ2-1; TRBD1 aligns across 8 bases. The CDR3 consists of 16 residues. V lost 7 bases, J lost 5 bases, and 14 bases stayed unmatched. Germline V gives CDR1 SGHDT, CDR2 YYEEEE. CDR3 region: CASHWYVGRGHNEQFF. The DNA of the CDR3 is TGTGCCAGCCATTGGTATGTGGGCAGGGGGCACAATGAGCAGTTCTTC.

V is TRBV7-2 and J is TRBJ1-5, with D uncertain. Germline CDR1 reads SGHTA; CDR2 reads FQGNSA. This CDR3 spans 14 amino acids. Trimming pared 5 bases from V and 6 bases from J, leaving 14 bases between. This CDR3 reads CASSARTGSQPQHF. In DNA form, the CDR3 reads TGTGCCAGCAGCGCCCGAACCGGAAGTCAGCCCCAGCATTTT.

The chain is built from TRBV5-1 and TRBJ1-3; D is uncertain. The germline gives CDR1 SGHRS, CDR2 YFSETQ. This CDR3 is built from 15 residues. V was cut by 2 bases and J by 0 bases, with 9 bases left in between. This CDR3 reads CASSFGVNSGNTIYF. CDR3 in DNA: TGCGCCAGCAGCTTTGGGGTGAACTCTGGAAACACCATATATTTT.

This chain connects TRBV5-4 to TRBJ2-7; a weak D match, TRBD1 (6 bases). With 2 bases removed from V and 7 bases from J, the gap between germline ends came to 16 bases. Germline lookup yields CDR1 SGHNT and CDR2 YYREEE (reference sequence). The CDR3 runs to 14 residues. CDR3: CASSFSGRGREQYF. The CDR3 nucleotides are TGTGCCAGCAGCTTTTCTGGCAGGGGTCGGGAGCAGTACTTC.

V gene TRBV15 combines with J gene TRBJ2-1; 11 nucleotides agree with TRBD2. CDR3 size: 17 residues. Unmatched junction bases numbered 7, after V lost 0 bases and J lost 6 bases. Germline assignment: CDR1 LNHNV and CDR2 YYDKDF (reference sequence). CDR3 nucleotides: TGTGCCACCAGCAGAGATCTCGGACTAGCGGGTGGCAATGAGCAGTTCTTC. Protein: CATSRDLGLAGGNEQFF.

The chain links TRBV27 to TRBJ2-3; no definite D call. Germline V gene data show CDR1 as MNHEY and CDR2 as SMNVEV (reference sequence). The CDR3 loop spans 17 amino acids. V was pared by 1 base and J by 2 bases, with 16 bases between. The CDR3, as DNA: TGTGCCAGCAGTTTATATGCGTTCGGAAACTACACAGATACGCAGTATTTT. This sequence encodes CASSLYAFGNYTDTQYF.

The chain has TRBV7-9 and TRBJ2-7, with TRBD2 identical over 11 bases. The length of the CDR3 is 15 residues. Germline CDR1 is SEHNR and CDR2 is FQNEAQ (reference sequence). J lost 1 base, V lost 4 bases, and 3 bases had no gene match. The CDR3 region is CASSYRTSGSYEQYF. In DNA form, the CDR3 reads TGTGCCAGCAGCTACAGGACTAGCGGGTCCTACGAGCAGTACTTC. The full variable domain, rest sourced from reference TRBV7-9 and TRBJ2-7, is DTGVSQNPRHKITKRGQNVTFRCDPISEHNRLYWYRQTLGQGPEFLTYFQNEAQLEKSRLLSDRFSAERPKGSFSTLEIQRTEQGDSAMYLCASSYRTSGSYEQYFGPGTRLTVT.

Turning to this clone: A read error may account for a junction end that differs from germline. This chain uses TRBV28 with TRBJ1-3; 8 positions match TRBD1. CDR1 is MDHEN and CDR2 is SYDVKM in the germline V gene. The CDR3 consists of 11 residues. The chain's CDR3 is CASSAGGQENF. The CDR3, as DNA: TGTGCCAGCAGCGCCGGGGGACAGGAGAATTTT.

V is TRBV27 and J is TRBJ2-7, with TRBD1 matching over 7 bases. The length of the CDR3 is 15 residues. Trimming cost V 7 bases and J 5 bases; bases outside gene matches: 14. Germline V gene sequence: CDR1 MNHEY, CDR2 SMNVEV (reference sequence). The DNA of the CDR3 is TGTGCCAGCACTCTGACAGGGTTTGAGCAGAACGAGCAGTACTTC. Protein: CASTLTGFEQNEQYF.

This rearrangement joins TRBV5-6 to TRBJ2-7, with D hard to call. Germline CDR1 SGHDT, CDR2 YYEEEE. The CDR3 runs 16 residues. Trimming stripped 1 base from V and 0 bases from J, with 14 bases between. The CDR3 nucleotides are TGTGCCAGCAGCTTGTTCGCGATTAGGAGCTCCTACGAGCAGTACTTC. Its translation: CASSLFAIRSSYEQYF.

The rearrangement uses TRBV11-2 and TRBJ2-3, with 8 bases identical to TRBD1. Germline V lookup: CDR1 SGHAT, CDR2 FQNNGV. V was pared by 2 bases and J by 3 bases, with 13 bases of the junction left unmatched. The CDR3 totals 18 residues. The CDR3 DNA is TGTGCCAGCAGCTTAACACCTCAATCAGGGGGCAGGACAGATACGCAGTATTTT. It yields the protein CASSLTPQSGGRTDTQYF.

The chain carries TRBV6-5 and TRBJ2-1; 7 bases are a match to TRBD1. The germline V gene has CDR1 MNHEY and CDR2 SVGAGI. V shed 5 bases and J 4 bases; nucleotides not matched to a gene: 5. The CDR3 sequence is 14 residues long. The CDR3 region has the DNA TGTGCCAGCAGTAACCCGGGACAGTACAATGAGCAGTTCTTC. Protein sequence: CASSNPGQYNEQFF.